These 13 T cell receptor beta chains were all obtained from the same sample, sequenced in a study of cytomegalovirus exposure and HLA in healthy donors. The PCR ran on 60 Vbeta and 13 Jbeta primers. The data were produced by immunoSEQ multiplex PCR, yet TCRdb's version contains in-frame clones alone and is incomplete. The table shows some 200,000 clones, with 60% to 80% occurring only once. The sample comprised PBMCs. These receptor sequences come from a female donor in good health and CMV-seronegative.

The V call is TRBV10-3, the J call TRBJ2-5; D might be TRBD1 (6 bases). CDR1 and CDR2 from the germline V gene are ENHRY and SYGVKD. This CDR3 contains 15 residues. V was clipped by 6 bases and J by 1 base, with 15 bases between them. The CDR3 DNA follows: TGTGCCATCAGACTTGGACAGCGGACCCAAGAGACCCAGTACTTC. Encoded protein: CAIRLGQRTQETQYF.

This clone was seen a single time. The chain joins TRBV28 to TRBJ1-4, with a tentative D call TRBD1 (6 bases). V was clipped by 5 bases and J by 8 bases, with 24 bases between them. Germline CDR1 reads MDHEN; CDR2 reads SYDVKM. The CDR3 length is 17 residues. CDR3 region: CASSPWDGPRGGEKLFF. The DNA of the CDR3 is TGTGCCAGCAGTCCTTGGGACGGGCCCAGGGGTGGAGAAAAACTGTTTTTT. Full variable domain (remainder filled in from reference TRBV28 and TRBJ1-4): DVKVTQSSRYLVKRTGEKVFLECVQDMDHENMFWYRQDPGLGLRLIYFSYDVKMKEKGDIPEGYSVSREKKERFSLILESASTNQTSMYLCASSPWDGPRGGEKLFFGSGTQLSVL.

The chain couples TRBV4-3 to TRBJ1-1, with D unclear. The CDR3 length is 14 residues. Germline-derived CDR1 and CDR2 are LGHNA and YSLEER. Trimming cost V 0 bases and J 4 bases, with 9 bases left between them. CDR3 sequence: CASSQDGDSTEAFF. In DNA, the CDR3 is TGCGCCAGCAGCCAAGACGGTGATAGCACTGAAGCTTTCTTT.

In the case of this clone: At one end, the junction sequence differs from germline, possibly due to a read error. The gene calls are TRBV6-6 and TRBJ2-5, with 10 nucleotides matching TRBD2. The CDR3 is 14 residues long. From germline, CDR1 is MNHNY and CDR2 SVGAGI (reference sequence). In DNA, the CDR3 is TGTGCCAGCAGTCTGACTAGCGGGCAAGAGGCCCAGTACTTC. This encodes CASSLTSGQEAQYF.

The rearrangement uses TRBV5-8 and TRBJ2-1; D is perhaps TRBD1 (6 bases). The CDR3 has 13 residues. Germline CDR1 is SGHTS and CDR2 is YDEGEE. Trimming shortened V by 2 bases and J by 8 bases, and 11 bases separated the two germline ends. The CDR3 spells CASSFEQGDEQFF. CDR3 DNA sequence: TGTGCCAGCAGCTTTGAACAGGGCGATGAGCAGTTCTTC. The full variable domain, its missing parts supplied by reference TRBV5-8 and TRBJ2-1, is EAGVTQSPTHLIKTRGQQATLRCSPISGHTSVYWYQQALGLGLQFLLWYDEGEERNRGNFPPRFSGRQFPNYSSELNVNALELEDSALYLCASSFEQGDEQFFGPGTRLTVL.

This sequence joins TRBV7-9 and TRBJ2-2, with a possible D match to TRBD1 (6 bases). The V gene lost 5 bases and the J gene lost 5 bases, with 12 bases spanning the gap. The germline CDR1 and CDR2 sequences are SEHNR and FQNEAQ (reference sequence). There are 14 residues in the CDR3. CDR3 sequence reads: CASSPGGGTGELFF. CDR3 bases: TGTGCCAGCAGCCCTGGGGGCGGAACCGGGGAGCTGTTTTTT.

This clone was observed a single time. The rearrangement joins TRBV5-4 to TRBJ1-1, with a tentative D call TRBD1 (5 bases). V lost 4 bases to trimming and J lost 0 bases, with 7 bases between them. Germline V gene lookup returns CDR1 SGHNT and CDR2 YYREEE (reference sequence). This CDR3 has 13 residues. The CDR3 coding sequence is TGTGCCAGCAGCAAAGGGGTGAACACTGAAGCTTTCTTT. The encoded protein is CASSKGVNTEAFF.

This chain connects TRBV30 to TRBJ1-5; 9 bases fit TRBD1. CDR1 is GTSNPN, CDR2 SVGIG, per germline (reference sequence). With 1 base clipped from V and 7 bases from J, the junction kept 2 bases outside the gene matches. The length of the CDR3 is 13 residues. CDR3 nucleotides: TGTGCCTGGAGTGGGACAGGGGCACAGCCCCAGCATTTT. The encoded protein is CAWSGTGAQPQHF.

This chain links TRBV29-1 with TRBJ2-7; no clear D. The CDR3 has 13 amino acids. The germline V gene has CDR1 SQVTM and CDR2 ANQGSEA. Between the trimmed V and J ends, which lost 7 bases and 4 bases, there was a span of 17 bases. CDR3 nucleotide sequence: TGCAGCGCGATACGATTAGGCGGTTACGAGCAGTACTTC. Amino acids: CSAIRLGGYEQYF.

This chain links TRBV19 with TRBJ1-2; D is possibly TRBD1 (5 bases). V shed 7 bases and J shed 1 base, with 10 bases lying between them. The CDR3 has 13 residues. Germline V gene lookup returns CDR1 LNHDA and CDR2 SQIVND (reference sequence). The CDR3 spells CASMQQVNYGYTF. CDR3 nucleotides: TGTGCCAGTATGCAACAGGTTAACTATGGCTACACCTTC. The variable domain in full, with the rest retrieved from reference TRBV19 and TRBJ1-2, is DGGITQSPKYLFRKEGQNVTLSCEQNLNHDAMYWYRQDPGQGLRLIYYSQIVNDFQKGDIAEGYSVSREKKESFPLTVTSAQKNPTAFYLCASMQQVNYGYTFGSGTRLTVV.

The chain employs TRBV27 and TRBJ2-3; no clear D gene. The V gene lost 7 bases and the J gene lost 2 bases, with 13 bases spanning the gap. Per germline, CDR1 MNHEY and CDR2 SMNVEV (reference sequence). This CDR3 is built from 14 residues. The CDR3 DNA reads TGTGCCAGCAACGATTACCCACTCACAGATACGCAGTATTTT. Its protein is CASNDYPLTDTQYF.

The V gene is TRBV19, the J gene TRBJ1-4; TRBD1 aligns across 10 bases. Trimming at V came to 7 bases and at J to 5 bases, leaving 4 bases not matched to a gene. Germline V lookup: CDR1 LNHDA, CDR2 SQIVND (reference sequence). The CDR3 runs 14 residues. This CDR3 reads CASTLGQGNEKLFF. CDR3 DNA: TGTGCCAGTACCCTGGGACAGGGGAATGAAAAACTGTTTTTT.

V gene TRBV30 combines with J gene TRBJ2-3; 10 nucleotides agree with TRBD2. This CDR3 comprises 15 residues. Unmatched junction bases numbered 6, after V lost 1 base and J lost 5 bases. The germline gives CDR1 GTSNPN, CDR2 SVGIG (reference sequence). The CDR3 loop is CAWSGGWTSGDTQYF. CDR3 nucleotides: TGTGCCTGGAGTGGGGGATGGACTAGCGGAGATACGCAGTATTTT.